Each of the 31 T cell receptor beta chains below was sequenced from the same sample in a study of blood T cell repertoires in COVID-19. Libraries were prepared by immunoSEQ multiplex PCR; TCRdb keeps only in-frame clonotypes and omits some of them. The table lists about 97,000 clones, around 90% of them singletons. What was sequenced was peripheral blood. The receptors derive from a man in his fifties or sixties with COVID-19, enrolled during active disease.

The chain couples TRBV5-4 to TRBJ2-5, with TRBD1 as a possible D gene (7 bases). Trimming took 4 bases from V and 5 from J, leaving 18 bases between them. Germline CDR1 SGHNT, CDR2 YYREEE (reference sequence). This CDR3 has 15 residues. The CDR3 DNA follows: TGTGCCAGCAGCACCGGAGGGGGCCCCCCGGAGACCCAGTACTTC. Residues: CASSTGGGPPETQYF.

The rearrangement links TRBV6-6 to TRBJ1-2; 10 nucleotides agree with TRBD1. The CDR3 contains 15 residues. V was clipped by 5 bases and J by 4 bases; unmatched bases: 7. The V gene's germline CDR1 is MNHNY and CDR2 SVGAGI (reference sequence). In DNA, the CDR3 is TGTGCCAGCAGTCCTAGGGACAGGGGATTCTATGGCTACACCTTC. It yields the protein CASSPRDRGFYGYTF.

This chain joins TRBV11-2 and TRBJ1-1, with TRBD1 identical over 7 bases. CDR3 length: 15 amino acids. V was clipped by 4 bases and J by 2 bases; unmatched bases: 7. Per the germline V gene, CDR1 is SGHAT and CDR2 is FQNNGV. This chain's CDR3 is CASSSLRDRNTEAFF. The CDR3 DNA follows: TGTGCCAGCAGCTCACTCCGGGACAGAAACACTGAAGCTTTCTTT.

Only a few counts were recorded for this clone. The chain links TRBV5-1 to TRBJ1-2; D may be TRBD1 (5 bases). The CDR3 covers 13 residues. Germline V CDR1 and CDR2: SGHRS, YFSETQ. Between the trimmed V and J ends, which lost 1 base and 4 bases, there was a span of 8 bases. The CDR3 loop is CASSLIGGYGYTF. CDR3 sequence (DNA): TGCGCCAGCAGCTTGATCGGGGGCTATGGCTACACCTTC.

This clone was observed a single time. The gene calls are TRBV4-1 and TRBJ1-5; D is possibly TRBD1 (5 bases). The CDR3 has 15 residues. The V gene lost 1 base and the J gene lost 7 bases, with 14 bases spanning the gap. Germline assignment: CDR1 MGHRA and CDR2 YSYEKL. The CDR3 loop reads CASSQGPWGGQPQHF. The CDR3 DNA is TGCGCCAGCAGCCAAGGTCCTTGGGGGGGGCAGCCCCAGCATTTT.

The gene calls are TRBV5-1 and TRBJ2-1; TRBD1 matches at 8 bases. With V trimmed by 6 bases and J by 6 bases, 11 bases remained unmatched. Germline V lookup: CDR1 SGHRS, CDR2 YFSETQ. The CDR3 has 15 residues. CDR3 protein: CASKIPGTGTNEQFF. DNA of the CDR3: TGCGCCAGCAAGATTCCCGGGACAGGTACCAATGAGCAGTTCTTC.

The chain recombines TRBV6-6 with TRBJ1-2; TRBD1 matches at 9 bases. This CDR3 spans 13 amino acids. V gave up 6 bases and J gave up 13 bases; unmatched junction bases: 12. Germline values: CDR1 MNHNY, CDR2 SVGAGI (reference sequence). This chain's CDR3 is CASSGGTGSPPTF. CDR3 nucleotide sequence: TGTGCCAGCAGCGGAGGGACAGGGAGCCCCCCCACCTTC.

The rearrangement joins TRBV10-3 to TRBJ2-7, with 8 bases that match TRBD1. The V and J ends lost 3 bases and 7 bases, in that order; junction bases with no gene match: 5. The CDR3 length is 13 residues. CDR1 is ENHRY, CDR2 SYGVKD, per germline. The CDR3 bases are TGTGCCATCAGTGACGGAGGGACAGGTGAGCAGTACTTC. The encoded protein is CAISDGGTGEQYF.

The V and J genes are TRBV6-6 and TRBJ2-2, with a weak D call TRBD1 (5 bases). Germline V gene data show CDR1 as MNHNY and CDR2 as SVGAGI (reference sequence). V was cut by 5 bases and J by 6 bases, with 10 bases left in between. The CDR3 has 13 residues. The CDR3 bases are TGTGCCAGCAGTACTATGGGGCCCGGGGAGCTGTTTTTT. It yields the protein CASSTMGPGELFF.

DNA for the CDR3: TGTGCCAGCAGCGGGGGCGCCAGCTCTGGAAACACCATATATTTT. It codes for CASSGGASSGNTIYF. The chain joins TRBV9 to TRBJ1-3; tentatively, D is TRBD1 (5 bases). Trimming shortened V by 3 bases and J by 0 bases, and 10 bases separated the two germline ends. The germline V gene has CDR1 SGDLS and CDR2 YYNGEE. This CDR3 contains 15 residues.

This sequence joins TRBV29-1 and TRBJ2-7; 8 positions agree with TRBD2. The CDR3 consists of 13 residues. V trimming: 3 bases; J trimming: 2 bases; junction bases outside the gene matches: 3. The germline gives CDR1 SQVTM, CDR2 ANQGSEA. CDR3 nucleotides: TGCAGCGTTGACCGGGAGGGGACCTACGAGCAGTACTTC. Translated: CSVDREGTYEQYF.

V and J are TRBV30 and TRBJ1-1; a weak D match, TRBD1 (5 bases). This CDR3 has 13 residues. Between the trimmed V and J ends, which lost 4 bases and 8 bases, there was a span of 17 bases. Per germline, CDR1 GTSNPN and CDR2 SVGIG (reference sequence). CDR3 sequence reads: CAWNNWEGLEAFF. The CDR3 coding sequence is TGTGCCTGGAACAACTGGGAGGGGCTCGAAGCTTTCTTT. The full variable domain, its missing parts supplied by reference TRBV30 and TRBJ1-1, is SQTIHQWPATLVQPVGSPLSLECTVEGTSNPNLYWYRQAAGRGLQLLFYSVGIGQISSEVPQNLSASRPQDRQFILSSKKLLLSDSGFYLCAWNNWEGLEAFFGQGTRLTVV.

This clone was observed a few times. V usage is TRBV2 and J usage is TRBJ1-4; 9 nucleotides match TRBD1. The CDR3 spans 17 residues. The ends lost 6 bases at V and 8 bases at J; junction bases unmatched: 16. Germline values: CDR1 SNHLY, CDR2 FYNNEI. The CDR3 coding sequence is TGTGCCAGCAGACCTACCCCGCCGGGACAGGGTTACGAAAAACTGTTTTTT. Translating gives CASRPTPPGQGYEKLFF.

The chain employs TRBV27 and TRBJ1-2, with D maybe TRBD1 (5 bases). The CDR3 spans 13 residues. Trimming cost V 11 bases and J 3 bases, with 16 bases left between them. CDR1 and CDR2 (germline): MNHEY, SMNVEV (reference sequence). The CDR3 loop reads CASRRPGDYGYTF. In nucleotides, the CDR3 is TGTGCCTCCCGTCGCCCGGGGGACTATGGCTACACCTTC.

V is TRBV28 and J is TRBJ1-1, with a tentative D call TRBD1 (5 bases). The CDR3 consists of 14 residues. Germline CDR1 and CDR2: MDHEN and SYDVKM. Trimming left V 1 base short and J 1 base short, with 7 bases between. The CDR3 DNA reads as TGTGCCAGCAGTTTATCGCAGGGGAACACTGAAGCTTTCTTT. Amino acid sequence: CASSLSQGNTEAFF.

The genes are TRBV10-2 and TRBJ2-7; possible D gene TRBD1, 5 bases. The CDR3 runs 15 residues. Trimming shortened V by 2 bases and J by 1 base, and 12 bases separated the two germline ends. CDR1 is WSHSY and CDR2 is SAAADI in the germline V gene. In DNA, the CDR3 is TGCGCCAGCAGTGAGAAGGGGTATCAATCCTACGAGCAGTACTTC. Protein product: CASSEKGYQSYEQYF.

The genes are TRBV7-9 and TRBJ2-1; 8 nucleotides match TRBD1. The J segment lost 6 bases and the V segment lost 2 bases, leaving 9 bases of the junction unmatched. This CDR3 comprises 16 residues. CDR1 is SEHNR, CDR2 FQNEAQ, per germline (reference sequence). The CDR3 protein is CASSLWPGGEPNEQFF. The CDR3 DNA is TGTGCCAGCAGCTTATGGCCAGGGGGCGAACCCAATGAGCAGTTCTTC.

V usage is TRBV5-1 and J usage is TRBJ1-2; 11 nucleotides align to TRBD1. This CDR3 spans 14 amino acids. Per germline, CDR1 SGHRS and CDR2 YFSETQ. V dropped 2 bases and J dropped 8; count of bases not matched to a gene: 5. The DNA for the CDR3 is TGCGCCAGCAGCTTCGGACAGGGGGCGGGCGGCTACACCTTC. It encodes CASSFGQGAGGYTF.

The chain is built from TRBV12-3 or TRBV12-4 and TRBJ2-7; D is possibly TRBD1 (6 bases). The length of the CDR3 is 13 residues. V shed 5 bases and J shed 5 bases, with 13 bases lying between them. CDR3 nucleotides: TGTGCCAGCAGTAAACAGGGAATCCACGAGCAGTACTTC. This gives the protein CASSKQGIHEQYF.

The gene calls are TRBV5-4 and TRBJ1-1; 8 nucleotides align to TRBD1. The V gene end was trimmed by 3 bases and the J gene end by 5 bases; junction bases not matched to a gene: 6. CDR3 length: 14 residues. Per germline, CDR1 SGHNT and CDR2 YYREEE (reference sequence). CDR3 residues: CASSSTDRETEAFF. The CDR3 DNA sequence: TGTGCCAGCAGCTCGACGGACAGGGAAACTGAAGCTTTCTTT.

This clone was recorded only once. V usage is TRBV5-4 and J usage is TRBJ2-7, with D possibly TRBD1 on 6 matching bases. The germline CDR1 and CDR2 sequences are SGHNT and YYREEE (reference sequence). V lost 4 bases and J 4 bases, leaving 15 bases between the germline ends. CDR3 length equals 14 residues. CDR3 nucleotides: TGTGCCAGCAGCACCGGGACAAATGATTACGAGCAGTACTTC. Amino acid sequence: CASSTGTNDYEQYF.

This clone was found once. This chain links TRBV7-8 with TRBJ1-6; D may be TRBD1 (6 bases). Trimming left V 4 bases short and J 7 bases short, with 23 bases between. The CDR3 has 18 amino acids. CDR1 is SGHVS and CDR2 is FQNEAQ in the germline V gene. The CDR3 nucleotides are TGTGCCAGCAGCTCGGACGACTTTACAGGGATTGGCAATTCACCCCTCCACTTT. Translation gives CASSSDDFTGIGNSPLHF.

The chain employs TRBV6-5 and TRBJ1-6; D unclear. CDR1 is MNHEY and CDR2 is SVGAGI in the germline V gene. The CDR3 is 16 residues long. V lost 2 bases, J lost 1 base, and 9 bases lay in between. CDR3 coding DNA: TGTGCCAGCAGTTACCAGGTTATGTCCTATAATTCACCCCTCCACTTT. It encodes CASSYQVMSYNSPLHF.

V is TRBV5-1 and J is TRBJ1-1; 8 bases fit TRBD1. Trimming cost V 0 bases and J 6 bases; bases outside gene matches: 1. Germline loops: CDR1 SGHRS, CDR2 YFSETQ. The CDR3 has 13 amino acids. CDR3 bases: TGCGCCAGCAGCTTGGGGGGACAGGCTGAAGCTTTCTTT. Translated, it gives CASSLGGQAEAFF.

CDR3 protein: CASSENRGYEQYF. The CDR3 DNA sequence: TGCGCCAGCAGTGAAAACAGGGGCTACGAGCAGTACTTC. The rearrangement joins TRBV10-1 to TRBJ2-7, with TRBD1 matching 7 bases. Germline lookup yields CDR1 WNHNN and CDR2 SYGVQD (reference sequence). The CDR3 consists of 13 residues. V lost 3 bases, J lost 3 bases, and 2 bases stayed unmatched.

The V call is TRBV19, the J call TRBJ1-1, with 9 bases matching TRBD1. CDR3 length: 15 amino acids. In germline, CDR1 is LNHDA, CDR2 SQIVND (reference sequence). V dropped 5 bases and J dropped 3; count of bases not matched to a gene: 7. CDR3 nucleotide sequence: TGTGCCAGTAGTCCACGGGACAGGGTGGACACTGAAGCTTTCTTT. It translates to CASSPRDRVDTEAFF.

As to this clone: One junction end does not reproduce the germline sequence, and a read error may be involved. The CDR3 protein is CASSPRGTVRNAEAFF. The CDR3 DNA is TGTGCCAGCTCACCCAGAGGGACAGTAAGGAACGCTGAAGCTTTCTTT. The V gene is TRBV18, the J gene TRBJ1-1; 7 nucleotides line up with TRBD1. Germline CDR1 KGHSH, CDR2 LQKENI. CDR3 length: 16 residues.

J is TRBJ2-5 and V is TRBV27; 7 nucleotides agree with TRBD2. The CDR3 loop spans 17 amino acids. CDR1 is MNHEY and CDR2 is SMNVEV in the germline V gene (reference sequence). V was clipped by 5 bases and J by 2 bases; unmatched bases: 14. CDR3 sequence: CASSPLTGLAVQETQYF. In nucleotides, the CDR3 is TGTGCCAGCAGTCCCTTGACGGGCCTAGCGGTACAAGAGACCCAGTACTTC.

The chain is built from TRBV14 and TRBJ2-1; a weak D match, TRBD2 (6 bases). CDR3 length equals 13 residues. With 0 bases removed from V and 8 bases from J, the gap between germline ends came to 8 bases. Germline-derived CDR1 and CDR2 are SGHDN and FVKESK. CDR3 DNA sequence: TGTGCCAGCAGCCAAGATAGGAGGGATGAGCAGTTCTTC. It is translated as CASSQDRRDEQFF.

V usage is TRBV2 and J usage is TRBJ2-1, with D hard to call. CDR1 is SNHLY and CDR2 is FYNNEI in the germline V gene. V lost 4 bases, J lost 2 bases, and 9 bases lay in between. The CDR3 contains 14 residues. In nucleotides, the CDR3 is TGTGCCAGCAGTGGTGTGGGCACCTACAATGAGCAGTTCTTC. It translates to CASSGVGTYNEQFF.

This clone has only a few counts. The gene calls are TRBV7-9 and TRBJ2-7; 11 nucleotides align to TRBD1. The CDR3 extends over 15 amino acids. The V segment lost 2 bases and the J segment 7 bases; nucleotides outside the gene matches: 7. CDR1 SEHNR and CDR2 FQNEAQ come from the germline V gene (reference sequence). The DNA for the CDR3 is TGTGCCAGCAGCTTATGGGGGACAGGGGGTATTGAGCAGTACTTC. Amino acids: CASSLWGTGGIEQYF.